These 24 T cell receptor beta chains originate from one sample sequenced in a study of T cell changes during pregnancy in multiple sclerosis. Using immunoSEQ multiplex PCR, the repertoire was profiled, and TCRdb retains in-frame clones only, with some absent. Of 60,000 or so clones in the sample, roughly 91% were seen once. Sequences were derived from peripheral blood, sampled in the second trimester of pregnancy. The receptors were sampled from a female donor in good health, enrolled as a control in a pregnancy study.

V is TRBV5-1 and J is TRBJ2-7, with 10 bases fitting TRBD2. Germline lookup yields CDR1 SGHRS and CDR2 YFSETQ. There are 17 residues in the CDR3. J gave up 2 bases and V 4 bases, and 12 bases lay outside the gene matches. Here the CDR3 reads CASSLLASGGLTYEQYF. The CDR3 DNA reads as TGCGCCAGCAGCCTTTTGGCTAGCGGGGGCCTAACCTACGAGCAGTACTTC. The variable domain in full, with the rest retrieved from reference TRBV5-1 and TRBJ2-7, is KAGVTQTPRYLIKTRGQQVTLSCSPISGHRSVSWYQQTPGQGLQFLFEYFSETQRNKGNFPGRFSGRQFSNSRSEMNVSTLELGDSALYLCASSLLASGGLTYEQYFGPGTRLTVT.

The chain carries TRBV4-1 and TRBJ1-1, with 10 bases aligning to TRBD1. The V gene's germline CDR1 is MGHRA and CDR2 YSYEKL. The length of the CDR3 is 15 residues. With 3 bases clipped from V and 3 bases from J, the junction kept 4 bases outside the gene matches. CDR3 sequence reads: CASSQTGGADTEAFF. The CDR3 DNA is TGCGCCAGCAGCCAGACAGGGGGCGCGGACACTGAAGCTTTCTTT.

This sequence joins TRBV10-3 and TRBJ2-1; tentatively, D is TRBD2 (7 bases). V lost 5 bases, J lost 7 bases, and 21 bases lay in between. The CDR3 contains 16 residues. The V gene's germline CDR1 is ENHRY and CDR2 SYGVKD. The CDR3 region has the DNA TGTGCCATCAGTACAAACAGGGCGGGAGTCGGGAATGAGCAGTTCTTC. As protein: CAISTNRAGVGNEQFF.

The V and J genes are TRBV10-3 and TRBJ1-5; D call uncertain. V was trimmed by 1 base and J by 2 bases, leaving 6 bases between them. Looked up from germline, CDR1 is ENHRY and CDR2 is SYGVKD. CDR3 length: 14 amino acids. CDR3 protein: CAISEFSGNQPQHF. The CDR3 DNA reads as TGTGCCATCAGTGAGTTTTCGGGCAATCAGCCCCAGCATTTT.

This chain links TRBV29-1 with TRBJ2-7, with a weak D call TRBD2 (7 bases). This CDR3 comprises 15 residues. Trimming took off 5 bases at V and 2 bases at J, with 19 bases between the two ends. CDR1 SQVTM and CDR2 ANQGSEA come from the germline V gene. In nucleotides, the CDR3 is TGCAGCGTTCCTTCCAAGGGGGGGCGGGCCTACGAGCAGTACTTC. Protein: CSVPSKGGRAYEQYF.

This clone was detected once. This chain uses TRBV13 with TRBJ2-6, with 7 bases identical to TRBD1. Germline loops: CDR1 PRHDT, CDR2 FYEKMQ (reference sequence). J gave up 0 bases and V 5 bases, and 13 bases lay outside the gene matches. The CDR3 spans 19 residues. CDR3 sequence reads: CASSLSRTGSGSGANVLTF. CDR3 DNA sequence: TGTGCCAGCAGCCTCTCCCGGACAGGCTCTGGCTCTGGGGCCAACGTCCTGACTTTC. The variable domain in full, with the rest retrieved from reference TRBV13 and TRBJ2-6, is AAGVIQSPRHLIKEKRETATLKCYPIPRHDTVYWYQQGPGQDPQFLISFYEKMQSDKGSIPDRFSAQQFSDYHSELNMSSLELGDSALYFCASSLSRTGSGSGANVLTFGAGSRLTVL.

The rearrangement joins TRBV7-9 to TRBJ1-2; D uncertain. Germline V CDR1 and CDR2: SEHNR, FQNEAQ (reference sequence). The CDR3 runs 13 residues. V was shortened by 5 bases and J by 1 base, with 8 bases between the two germline ends. The CDR3 nucleotides are TGTGCCAGCAGCCCCGCGCTTAACTATGGCTACACCTTC. Its translation: CASSPALNYGYTF. Variable domain in full (rest from reference TRBV7-9 and TRBJ1-2): DTGVSQNPRHKITKRGQNVTFRCDPISEHNRLYWYRQTLGQGPEFLTYFQNEAQLEKSRLLSDRFSAERPKGSFSTLEIQRTEQGDSAMYLCASSPALNYGYTFGSGTRLTVV.

The gene calls are TRBV10-3 and TRBJ2-1, with 12 bases lining up with TRBD2. This CDR3 is built from 13 residues. Germline lookup yields CDR1 ENHRY and CDR2 SYGVKD. Trimming cost V 6 bases and J 8 bases; bases outside gene matches: 2. CDR3 sequence: CAIRTSGSDEQFF. Written as DNA, the CDR3 is TGTGCCATCAGGACTAGCGGGAGCGATGAGCAGTTCTTC.

This chain connects TRBV15 to TRBJ2-2, with 7 bases identical to TRBD2. CDR3 size: 16 residues. CDR1 LNHNV and CDR2 YYDKDF come from the germline V gene (reference sequence). The ends lost 3 bases at V and 6 bases at J; junction bases unmatched: 10. Here the CDR3 reads CATSRSGTLYPGELFF. The DNA for the CDR3 is TGTGCCACCAGCAGGAGCGGGACTCTTTATCCCGGGGAGCTGTTTTTT.

The rearrangement uses TRBV28 and TRBJ1-5; no clear D. The CDR3 contains 13 residues. V was clipped by 7 bases and J by 4 bases, with 11 bases between them. Per the germline V gene, CDR1 is MDHEN and CDR2 is SYDVKM. CDR3 nucleotide sequence: TGTGCCAGCACCCATTCGGGAAATCAGCCCCAGCATTTT. This sequence encodes CASTHSGNQPQHF.

The gene calls are TRBV7-9 and TRBJ2-3, with 7 bases lining up with TRBD2. Germline trimming cut 5 bases from V and 0 bases from J; bases unmatched to any gene: 5. From germline, CDR1 is SEHNR and CDR2 FQNEAQ (reference sequence). This CDR3 region has 15 residues. The DNA for the CDR3 is TGTGCCAGCAGCCCCGCGGGGGTTAGCACAGATACGCAGTATTTT. This translates into CASSPAGVSTDTQYF.

CDR3 amino acids: CASSLIAPAGQPQHF. CDR3 DNA sequence: TGTGCCAGCAGTTTAATAGCCCCCGCCGGTCAGCCCCAGCATTTT. The chain combines TRBV28 with TRBJ1-5, with D unclear. The CDR3 is 15 residues long. Trimming stripped 2 bases from V and 6 bases from J, with 14 bases between. The germline CDR1 and CDR2 sequences are MDHEN and SYDVKM.

The J gene is TRBJ2-6, the V gene TRBV6-5, with 9 bases that match TRBD1. Trimming cost V 3 bases and J 3 bases; bases outside gene matches: 3. The germline CDR1 and CDR2 sequences are MNHEY and SVGAGI. CDR3 length: 16 amino acids. The CDR3 loop reads CASSYTGGGGANVLTF. The CDR3 coding sequence is TGTGCCAGCAGTTATACAGGGGGCGGTGGGGCCAACGTCCTGACTTTC.

V gene TRBV29-1 combines with J gene TRBJ1-2; the match to TRBD1 covers 8 bases. The trim removed 6 bases at V and 2 bases at J, leaving 2 bases unmatched. The V gene's germline CDR1 is SQVTM and CDR2 ANQGSEA. The CDR3 covers 12 residues. The CDR3 sequence is CSVDRDNYGYTF. Written as DNA, the CDR3 is TGCAGCGTGGACAGGGACAACTATGGCTACACCTTC. Using reference TRBV29-1 and TRBJ1-2 for the parts outside the CDR3, the full variable domain is SAVISQKPSRDICQRGTSLTIQCQVDSQVTMMFWYRQQPGQSLTLIATANQGSEATYESGFVIDKFPISRPNLTFSTLTVSNMSPEDSSIYLCSVDRDNYGYTFGSGTRLTVV.

This chain uses TRBV10-3 with TRBJ2-1; 8 bases are a match to TRBD2. The length of the CDR3 is 15 residues. With V trimmed by 7 bases and J by 9 bases, 14 bases remained unmatched. CDR1 and CDR2 (germline): ENHRY, SYGVKD. In DNA, the CDR3 is TGTGCCATCATGTTGGCGGGAGGTCGAGCGGGTGAGCAGTTCTTC. This codes for CAIMLAGGRAGEQFF.

The chain links TRBV5-1 to TRBJ2-7; 14 positions agree with TRBD2. Trimming at V came to 4 bases and at J to 5 bases, leaving 5 bases not matched to a gene. The germline CDR1 and CDR2 sequences are SGHRS and YFSETQ. The CDR3 covers 15 residues. The CDR3 DNA sequence: TGCGCCAGCAGCCTCGGGACTAGCGGGAGTCACGAGCAGTACTTC. Its protein product is CASSLGTSGSHEQYF.

The chain combines TRBV6-5 with TRBJ1-5; D call uncertain. The V gene's germline CDR1 is MNHEY and CDR2 SVGAGI. CDR3 length equals 12 residues. Trimming took 10 bases from V and 5 from J, leaving 12 bases between them. The CDR3 sequence is CATGSSDQPQHF. The CDR3 DNA reads TGTGCCACCGGGAGTTCGGATCAGCCCCAGCATTTT.

V is TRBV6-6 and J is TRBJ1-1; maybe TRBD1 (5 bases). Germline loops: CDR1 MNHNY, CDR2 SVGAGI (reference sequence). Trimming took 7 bases from V and 6 from J, leaving 12 bases between them. The CDR3 is 12 residues long. This chain's CDR3 is CASIRGGAEAFF. CDR3 bases: TGTGCCAGCATCCGGGGGGGGGCTGAAGCTTTCTTT.

The chain combines TRBV25-1 with TRBJ2-1, with a weak D call TRBD2 (5 bases). Trimming pared 1 base from V and 4 bases from J, leaving 20 bases between. The CDR3 is made up of 18 amino acids. Per the germline V gene, CDR1 is MGHDK and CDR2 is SYGVNS. DNA of the CDR3: TGTGCCAGCAGTGAATCTGGTACTCGGGATATCAGGTACAATGAGCAGTTCTTC. Residues: CASSESGTRDIRYNEQFF. The full variable domain, rest sourced from reference TRBV25-1 and TRBJ2-1, is EADIYQTPRYLVIGTGKKITLECSQTMGHDKMYWYQQDPGMELHLIHYSYGVNSTEKGDLSSESTVSRIRTEHFPLTLESARPSHTSQYLCASSESGTRDIRYNEQFFGPGTRLTVL.

This clone was seen just once. The V call is TRBV2, the J call TRBJ2-3, with D possibly matching TRBD2 (6 bases). The V end lost 5 bases, the J end lost 0 bases, and 12 bases lay between the germline ends. Germline CDR1 and CDR2: SNHLY and FYNNEI. This CDR3 comprises 15 residues. CDR3 DNA sequence: TGTGCCAGCAGTAATCTGGGGACTAGCACAGATACGCAGTATTTT. Amino acids: CASSNLGTSTDTQYF.

V gene TRBV6-5 combines with J gene TRBJ2-7; 7 nucleotides line up with TRBD2. In germline, CDR1 is MNHEY, CDR2 SVGAGI. With V trimmed by 4 bases and J by 6 bases, 15 bases remained unmatched. This CDR3 is built from 16 residues. DNA for the CDR3: TGTGCCAGCAGTTCCCACCGGATCGGGGGGTTCGGCGAGCAGTACTTC. It translates to CASSSHRIGGFGEQYF.

The genes are TRBV4-1 and TRBJ1-5; D is unresolved. The CDR3 is 14 residues long. Per the germline V gene, CDR1 is MGHRA and CDR2 is YSYEKL. V dropped 4 bases and J dropped 3 bases, with 10 bases sitting between them. The CDR3 sequence is CASSPQAPNQPQHF. The CDR3 DNA sequence: TGCGCCAGCAGCCCGCAGGCCCCCAATCAGCCCCAGCATTTT.

The chain recombines TRBV30 with TRBJ2-2; 9 bases agree with TRBD1. Germline values: CDR1 GTSNPN, CDR2 SVGIG (reference sequence). The CDR3 is 17 residues long. Unmatched junction bases numbered 10, after V lost 5 bases and J lost 0 bases. The CDR3 reads CAWGTGLSGSNTGELFF. Written as DNA, the CDR3 is TGTGCCTGGGGGACAGGGCTAAGCGGGTCGAACACCGGGGAGCTGTTTTTT.

This clone was seen more than once but under ten times. This chain joins TRBV13 and TRBJ1-3; the D is unclear. This CDR3 is built from 14 residues. Germline V CDR1 and CDR2: PRHDT, FYEKMQ (reference sequence). Trimming removed 3 bases at V and 0 bases at J, with 6 bases between. For the CDR3, the DNA is TGTGCCAGCAGCTTTCGAGGCTCTGGAAACACCATATATTTT. It yields the protein CASSFRGSGNTIYF.